These 32 T cell receptor beta chains came from one sample sequenced in a study of metastatic and nonmetastatic thyroid tumors. Patients underwent thyroid surgery, and none had received any treatment before it. TCRdb re-analyzed the PCR reads through MiXCR. The sample comprises around 17,000 clones, approximately 20% of which are singletons, and 21% rests with the top ten. The sample comprised adjacent normal tissue. The receptor source for this set is a female donor with papillary thyroid cancer or a benign thyroid nodule (not recorded which). Some clones in this sample may be carry-over from other donors' samples.

The chain carries TRBV6-1 and TRBJ2-2; D perhaps matches TRBD2 (7 bases). Germline CDR1 reads MNHNS; CDR2 reads SASEGT. V lost 6 bases and J lost 7, with 21 bases in between. There are 16 residues in the CDR3. CDR3 in amino acids: CASRRLGGGRDGELFF. CDR3 sequence (DNA): TGTGCCAGCAGGCGTCTAGGGGGGGGGCGAGACGGGGAGCTGTTTTTT.

This clone has just a few counts. V gene TRBV2 combines with J gene TRBJ2-5, with 9 bases matching TRBD2. Germline trimming cut 1 base from V and 4 bases from J; bases unmatched to any gene: 4. The CDR3 sequence is 15 residues long. Germline-derived CDR1 and CDR2 are SNHLY and FYNNEI. CDR3 region: CASSEVAGGRETQYF. CDR3 nucleotides: TGTGCCAGCAGTGAAGTTGCGGGGGGGCGAGAGACCCAGTACTTC.

The chain links TRBV5-1 to TRBJ1-4; TRBD1 agrees at 7 bases. CDR1 SGHRS and CDR2 YFSETQ come from the germline V gene. The CDR3 runs 17 residues. V gave up 4 bases and J gave up 3 bases; unmatched junction bases: 12. DNA of the CDR3: TGCGCCAGCAGCCTACGCGGCCCGGGACAGCCTAATGAAAAACTGTTTTTT. Translation gives CASSLRGPGQPNEKLFF.

The sample holds a few counts of this clone. The chain has TRBV20-1 and TRBJ2-5; 13 bases align to TRBD2. V was clipped by 1 base and J by 4 bases; unmatched bases: 6. The CDR3 has 16 residues. Germline V gene sequence: CDR1 DFQATT, CDR2 SNEGSKA (reference sequence). CDR3 in amino acids: CSARGGTSGKAETQYF. The CDR3 DNA reads TGCAGTGCTAGAGGTGGGACTAGCGGGAAGGCAGAGACCCAGTACTTC.

Only one count was recorded for this clone. The junction and the germline gene differ at one end; a read error may be behind it. The genes are TRBV5-1 and TRBJ1-2; 7 nucleotides line up with TRBD1. Germline CDR1 reads SGHRS; CDR2 reads YFSETQ. The CDR3 contains 15 residues. The CDR3 DNA reads as TGCGCCAGCGGCTTTAAAGGGGGCGCTAACTATGGCTACACCTTC. As protein: CASGFKGGANYGYTF.

V is TRBV10-3 and J is TRBJ1-2, with 10 nucleotides matching TRBD1. CDR1 and CDR2 (germline): ENHRY, SYGVKD. This CDR3 contains 14 residues. The trim removed 4 bases at V and 4 bases at J, leaving 3 bases unmatched. CDR3 DNA: TGTGCCATCAGTGGGGACAGGGGACTCTATGGCTACACCTTC. Translated: CAISGDRGLYGYTF.

This chain links TRBV28 with TRBJ2-7; 11 nucleotides align to TRBD2. The V gene's germline CDR1 is MDHEN and CDR2 SYDVKM. CDR3 length equals 17 residues. Losses at the gene ends were 6 bases for V and 3 bases for J; bases not matched to a gene: 13. CDR3 DNA sequence: TGTGCCAGCAGGGGGGGTAGCGGGAGGGCCGGTCGCTACGAGCAGTACTTC. Amino acids: CASRGGSGRAGRYEQYF.

The chain employs TRBV13 and TRBJ2-2, with TRBD2 matching over 7 bases. CDR3 length equals 14 residues. Per the germline V gene, CDR1 is PRHDT and CDR2 is FYEKMQ (reference sequence). The J segment lost 4 bases and the V segment lost 5 bases, leaving 4 bases of the junction unmatched. CDR3 DNA: TGTGCCAGCAGCCCTAGCGGATCCACCGGGGAGCTGTTTTTT. Translation: CASSPSGSTGELFF. Complete variable domain (other parts from reference TRBV13 and TRBJ2-2): AAGVIQSPRHLIKEKRETATLKCYPIPRHDTVYWYQQGPGQDPQFLISFYEKMQSDKGSIPDRFSAQQFSDYHSELNMSSLELGDSALYFCASSPSGSTGELFFGEGSRLTVL.

The V gene is TRBV20-1, the J gene TRBJ2-1, with D possibly matching TRBD2 (7 bases). The V and J ends lost 0 bases and 6 bases respectively, with 15 bases between them. The germline V gene encodes CDR1 DFQATT and CDR2 SNEGSKA (reference sequence). The length of the CDR3 is 15 residues. The CDR3 here is CSARDPRGAANEQFF. The CDR3 DNA sequence: TGCAGTGCTAGAGATCCCCGGGGGGCAGCCAATGAGCAGTTCTTC.

This sequence joins TRBV20-1 and TRBJ2-1; 9 nucleotides align to TRBD2. This CDR3 is 15 amino acids long. Germline CDR1 reads DFQATT; CDR2 reads SNEGSKA (reference sequence). V was pared by 4 bases and J by 7 bases, with 11 bases of the junction left unmatched. Here the CDR3 reads CSATYTGTSRNEQFF. CDR3 bases: TGCAGTGCTACTTATACCGGGACTAGCCGGAATGAGCAGTTCTTC.

This clone was observed a handful of times. The chain employs TRBV5-1 and TRBJ2-1, with 13 bases lining up with TRBD2. The CDR3 spans 15 residues. Germline values: CDR1 SGHRS, CDR2 YFSETQ. V lost 4 bases, J lost 7 bases, and 5 bases stayed unmatched. The DNA of the CDR3 is TGCGCCAGCAGCCCAACTAGCGGGGGGGGTAATGAGCAGTTCTTC. It encodes CASSPTSGGGNEQFF.

The V and J genes are TRBV3-1 and TRBJ2-1, with D possibly TRBD2 on 6 matching bases. The CDR3 extends over 13 amino acids. V was shortened by 4 bases and J by 5 bases, with 9 bases between the two germline ends. The V gene's germline CDR1 is LGHDT and CDR2 YNNKEL (reference sequence). Written as DNA, the CDR3 is TGTGCCAGCAGCCGCGGACTAAACAATGAGCAGTTCTTC. As protein: CASSRGLNNEQFF.

This clone was counted ten times or more. The genes are TRBV6-1 and TRBJ2-7, with 9 bases aligning to TRBD2. V was clipped by 1 base and J by 4 bases; unmatched bases: 5. The CDR3 sequence is 15 residues long. The germline gives CDR1 MNHNS, CDR2 SASEGT. The CDR3 DNA follows: TGTGCCAGCAGTGAAGAGGAGACTAGCGGATACGAGCAGTACTTC. It translates to CASSEEETSGYEQYF.

This clone turned up a few times. The V gene is TRBV12-3 or TRBV12-4, the J gene TRBJ1-4, with 9 bases aligning to TRBD1. The junction had 4 bases not matched to a gene; V was cut back by 5 bases and J by 15 bases. The CDR3 loop spans 11 amino acids. For the CDR3, the DNA is TGTGCCAGCAGTATGGGACAGGGAATGTTTTTT. Its protein is CASSMGQGMFF.

The rearrangement links TRBV28 to TRBJ1-6, with TRBD1 identical over 7 bases. CDR1 is MDHEN and CDR2 is SYDVKM in the germline V gene. V was pared by 4 bases and J by 8 bases, with 8 bases of the junction left unmatched. The CDR3 sequence is 15 residues long. CDR3 bases: TGTGCCAGCAGTTCTCCGACAGGGAGTTATTCACCCCTCCACTTT. It yields the protein CASSSPTGSYSPLHF.

This clone appeared a few times. The V call is TRBV7-3, the J call TRBJ2-3; 12 nucleotides line up with TRBD2. CDR3 size: 17 residues. The ends lost 3 bases at V and 3 bases at J; junction bases unmatched: 7. CDR1 and CDR2 from the germline V gene are SGHTA and FQGTGA. This CDR3 reads CASSFLAGGPDTDTQYF. DNA of the CDR3: TGTGCCAGCAGCTTTCTAGCGGGGGGGCCTGATACAGATACGCAGTATTTT.

This clone has ten or more counts. The chain employs TRBV12-3 or TRBV12-4 and TRBJ2-1, with 7 bases aligning to TRBD1. This CDR3 comprises 15 residues. The ends lost 3 bases at V and 7 bases at J; junction bases unmatched: 9. CDR3 coding DNA: TGTGCCAGCAGTTTTTACCCAGGGGGTAATAATGAGCAGTTCTTC. Protein product: CASSFYPGGNNEQFF.

J is TRBJ2-6 and V is TRBV20-1; a weak D match, TRBD1 (5 bases). With 0 bases removed from V and 0 bases from J, the gap between germline ends came to 12 bases. This CDR3 contains 17 residues. CDR1 is DFQATT and CDR2 is SNEGSKA in the germline V gene (reference sequence). In DNA, the CDR3 is TGCAGTGCTAGAGATCGACAGACCAGCTCTGGGGCCAACGTCCTGACTTTC. Translating gives CSARDRQTSSGANVLTF.

The chain couples TRBV5-1 to TRBJ2-1; D is uncertain. Germline CDR1 reads SGHRS; CDR2 reads YFSETQ. V was shortened by 4 bases and J by 4 bases, with 6 bases between the two germline ends. The CDR3 is 12 amino acids. For the CDR3, the DNA is TGCGCCAGCAGCACCCGTTACAATGAGCAGTTCTTC. This gives the protein CASSTRYNEQFF.

The V call is TRBV12-3 or TRBV12-4, the J call TRBJ2-3; tentative D call: TRBD1 (6 bases). The CDR3 runs to 16 residues. Trimming took 7 bases from V and 8 from J, leaving 25 bases between them. The CDR3 loop reads CASTLGWGRVPTTQYF. Written as DNA, the CDR3 is TGTGCCAGCACCCTCGGTTGGGGGCGGGTGCCTACTACGCAGTATTTT.

This clone was recorded at least ten times. Other nucleotide sequences in the sample specify the same CDR3. The CDR3 protein is CASRPGLAGAYEQYF. CDR3 nucleotides: TGTGCCAGCAGACCCGGACTAGCGGGAGCCTACGAGCAGTACTTC. The genes are TRBV2 and TRBJ2-7; 13 nucleotides align to TRBD2. The CDR3 extends over 15 amino acids. The V segment lost 6 bases and the J segment 2 bases; nucleotides outside the gene matches: 4. Germline V gene data show CDR1 as SNHLY and CDR2 as FYNNEI. Combining the CDR3 with reference TRBV2 and TRBJ2-7 gives the whole variable domain EPEVTQTPSHQVTQMGQEVILRCVPISNHLYFYWYRQILGQKVEFLVSFYNNEISEKSEIFDDQFSVERPDGSNFTLKIRSTKLEDSAMYFCASRPGLAGAYEQYFGPGTRLTVT.

The sample holds a few counts of this clone. V and J are TRBV6-1 and TRBJ2-7; 7 bases match TRBD2. This CDR3 comprises 13 residues. J gave up 0 bases and V 10 bases, and 6 bases lay outside the gene matches. Germline values: CDR1 MNHNS, CDR2 SASEGT. The CDR3 spells CAILAASSYEQYF. The CDR3 DNA reads as TGTGCCATTCTAGCGGCAAGCTCCTACGAGCAGTACTTC.

This clone is categorized as large (0.1 to 1%). This CDR3 is CSAHRRSRGYEQYF. CDR3 DNA sequence: TGCAGTGCTCACCGACGGAGCCGGGGGTACGAGCAGTACTTC. This chain uses TRBV20-1 with TRBJ2-7; a possible D gene is TRBD2 (6 bases). Trimming took off 5 bases at V and 4 bases at J, with 18 bases between the two ends. Germline-derived CDR1 and CDR2 are DFQATT and SNEGSKA (reference sequence). The CDR3 extends over 14 amino acids.

The CDR3 bases are TGCAGTGCTATCCGACAGGGAATACTCTCCTACGAGCAGTACTTC. Amino acid sequence: CSAIRQGILSYEQYF. The rearrangement uses TRBV20-1 and TRBJ2-7; TRBD1 matches at 7 bases. Losses at the gene ends were 4 bases for V and 0 bases for J; bases not matched to a gene: 9. The CDR3 spans 15 residues. Germline assignment: CDR1 DFQATT and CDR2 SNEGSKA (reference sequence).

The J gene is TRBJ2-7, the V gene TRBV25-1; D call uncertain. V was pared by 6 bases and J by 12 bases, with 21 bases between. Germline loops: CDR1 MGHDK, CDR2 SYGVNS. The CDR3 totals 13 residues. This CDR3 reads CASSANWASRRYF. The CDR3 DNA is TGTGCCAGCAGCGCCAATTGGGCTAGTAGGCGGTACTTC.

The chain joins TRBV5-1 to TRBJ1-5; D is unclear. The CDR3 loop spans 13 amino acids. In germline, CDR1 is SGHRS, CDR2 YFSETQ. V gave up 4 bases and J gave up 2 bases, with 7 bases separating them. The CDR3 nucleotides are TGCGCCAGCAGCATCGGAGGCAATCAGCCCCAGCATTTT. This sequence encodes CASSIGGNQPQHF.

V is TRBV20-1 and J is TRBJ2-1, with unresolved D. From germline, CDR1 is DFQATT and CDR2 SNEGSKA (reference sequence). This CDR3 is 14 amino acids long. Trimming stripped 2 bases from V and 2 bases from J, with 10 bases between. CDR3 residues: CSARKFDAYNEQFF. The CDR3, as DNA: TGCAGTGCTAGAAAATTCGATGCCTACAATGAGCAGTTCTTC.

Worth noting for this clone: With a much larger clone just one base away, this may be a read error. The chain joins TRBV20-1 to TRBJ1-1, with 7 positions matching TRBD1. Trimming at V came to 8 bases and at J to 2 bases, leaving 8 bases not matched to a gene. The length of the CDR3 is 13 residues. Germline V CDR1 and CDR2: DFQATT, SNEGSKA (reference sequence). For the CDR3, the DNA is TGCAGTTCCCAACAGGGGTCCAACACTGAAGCTTTCTTT. It translates to CSSQQGSNTEAFF.

The J gene is TRBJ1-2, the V gene TRBV28; 8 bases map to TRBD1. V was pared by 3 bases and J by 8 bases, with 11 bases of the junction left unmatched. This CDR3 has 15 amino acids. Looked up from germline, CDR1 is MDHEN and CDR2 is SYDVKM. The CDR3 is CASSFTLTGGGGYTF. CDR3 nucleotides: TGTGCCAGCAGTTTCACATTAACAGGGGGTGGGGGCTACACCTTC.

This clone has just a few counts. V gene TRBV28 combines with J gene TRBJ2-3; 9 nucleotides match TRBD2. CDR3 length: 15 residues. Trimming took 5 bases from V and 1 from J; bases not matched to a gene: 4. Germline CDR1 reads MDHEN; CDR2 reads SYDVKM. The CDR3 spells CASSPRGGGTDTQYF. Written as DNA, the CDR3 is TGTGCCAGCAGTCCGCGGGGGGGAGGCACAGATACGCAGTATTTT.

In this sample, this clone turned up a few times. The chain's CDR3 is CASSQGRGGVEQFF. Written as DNA, the CDR3 is TGTGCCAGCAGCCAGGGGCGGGGGGGAGTCGAGCAGTTCTTC. The chain uses TRBV11-2 and TRBJ2-1, with 9 bases that match TRBD2. The CDR3 has 14 residues. The germline CDR1 and CDR2 sequences are SGHAT and FQNNGV. J was trimmed by 10 bases and V by 5 bases; bases with no gene match: 9.

The chain couples TRBV9 to TRBJ2-1; D perhaps matches TRBD2 (6 bases). V dropped 1 base and J dropped 0 bases, with 11 bases sitting between them. The V gene's germline CDR1 is SGDLS and CDR2 YYNGEE. There are 16 residues in the CDR3. CDR3 nucleotides: TGTGCCAGCAGCGTATCTAGCGACGCCTCCTACAATGAGCAGTTCTTC. Translated, it gives CASSVSSDASYNEQFF.